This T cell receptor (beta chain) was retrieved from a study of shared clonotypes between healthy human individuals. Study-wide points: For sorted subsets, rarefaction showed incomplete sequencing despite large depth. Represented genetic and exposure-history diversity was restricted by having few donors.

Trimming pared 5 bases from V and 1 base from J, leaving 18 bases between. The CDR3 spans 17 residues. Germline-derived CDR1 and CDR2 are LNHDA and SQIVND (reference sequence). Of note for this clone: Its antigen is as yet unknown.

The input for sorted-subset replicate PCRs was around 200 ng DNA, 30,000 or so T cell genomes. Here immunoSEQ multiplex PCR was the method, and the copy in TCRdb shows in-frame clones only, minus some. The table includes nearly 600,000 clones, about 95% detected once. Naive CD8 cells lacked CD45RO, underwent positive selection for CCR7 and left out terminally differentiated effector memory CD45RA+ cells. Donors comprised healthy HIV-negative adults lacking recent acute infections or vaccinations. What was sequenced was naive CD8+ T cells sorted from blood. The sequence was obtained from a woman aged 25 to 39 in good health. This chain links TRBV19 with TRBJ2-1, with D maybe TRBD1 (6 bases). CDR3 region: CASSVYRELLSYNEQFF. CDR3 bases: TGTGCCAGTAGTGTATACAGGGAGCTACTTTCCTACAATGAGCAGTTCTTC. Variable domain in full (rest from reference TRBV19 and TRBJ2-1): DGGITQSPKYLFRKEGQNVTLSCEQNLNHDAMYWYRQDPGQGLRLIYYSQIVNDFQKGDIAEGYSVSREKKESFPLTVTSAQKNPTAFYLCASSVYRELLSYNEQFFGPGTRLTVL.